Each of the 9 T cell receptor beta chains below was sequenced from the same sample in a study of lymphopenia after photon versus proton radiotherapy. The assay was immunoSEQ multiplex PCR, and TCRdb's table has in-frame clones only and misses some. The sample has 55,000 to 70,000 clones; more than 75% are singletons. The input for sequencing was peripheral blood, taken from a patient treated with proton-based radiotherapy. The receptors here all came from a man aged 80 or over with esophageal cancer.

A single count supports this clone. The V and J genes are TRBV19 and TRBJ2-7; possible D gene TRBD1, 6 bases. CDR1 and CDR2 from the germline V gene are LNHDA and SQIVND (reference sequence). Trimming left V 6 bases short and J 3 bases short, with 18 bases between. This CDR3 comprises 15 residues. The CDR3 DNA reads as TGTGCCAGTAGGATGGGGGCAGACCTCCTCTACGAGCAGTACTTC. It yields the protein CASRMGADLLYEQYF.

The J gene is TRBJ2-1, the V gene TRBV6-6; D not certain. The CDR3 totals 13 residues. The germline V gene has CDR1 MNHNY and CDR2 SVGAGI (reference sequence). The V end lost 4 bases, the J end lost 9 bases, and 13 bases lay between the germline ends. The CDR3 coding sequence is TGTGCCAGCAGTTGGGGAATCATGGGTGAGCAGTTCTTC. It is translated as CASSWGIMGEQFF.

The chain carries TRBV5-1 and TRBJ2-3; no clear D gene. The V end was cut by 0 bases, the J end by 2 bases, with 7 bases between. Per germline, CDR1 SGHRS and CDR2 YFSETQ. The CDR3 runs 14 residues. CDR3 residues: CASSLDTATDTQYF. The CDR3 bases are TGCGCCAGCAGCTTGGATACTGCCACAGATACGCAGTATTTT.

V usage is TRBV29-1 and J usage is TRBJ1-1; D is unresolved. This CDR3 is 12 amino acids long. Per germline, CDR1 SQVTM and CDR2 ANQGSEA. V shed 6 bases and J shed 3 bases, with 11 bases lying between them. This CDR3 reads CSVLRGHTEAFF. The CDR3 nucleotides read TGCAGCGTCCTCCGGGGTCACACTGAAGCTTTCTTT.

The rearrangement links TRBV5-1 to TRBJ1-2; tentative D call: TRBD1 (6 bases). Germline assignment: CDR1 SGHRS and CDR2 YFSETQ. V lost 4 bases to trimming and J lost 0 bases, with 13 bases between them. CDR3 length equals 15 residues. The DNA for the CDR3 is TGCGCCAGCAGCCGGGATCAGGGGACTAACTATGGCTACACCTTC. The encoded protein is CASSRDQGTNYGYTF. The variable domain in full, with the rest retrieved from reference TRBV5-1 and TRBJ1-2, is KAGVTQTPRYLIKTRGQQVTLSCSPISGHRSVSWYQQTPGQGLQFLFEYFSETQRNKGNFPGRFSGRQFSNSRSEMNVSTLELGDSALYLCASSRDQGTNYGYTFGSGTRLTVV.

The V gene is TRBV30, the J gene TRBJ1-2; D gene ambiguous. Trimming removed 7 bases from V and 2 bases from J, with 17 bases in between. The CDR3 has 14 amino acids. Germline V gives CDR1 GTSNPN, CDR2 SVGIG (reference sequence). CDR3 loop: CASNTAGFNYGYTF. DNA for the CDR3: TGTGCCTCCAACACTGCGGGGTTCAACTATGGCTACACCTTC.

The chain carries TRBV7-9 and TRBJ2-7; D gene uncertain. Between the trimmed V and J ends, which lost 5 bases and 3 bases, there was a span of 8 bases. CDR1 SEHNR and CDR2 FQNEAQ come from the germline V gene (reference sequence). This CDR3 region has 12 residues. Here the CDR3 reads CASSPDHYEQYF. CDR3 sequence (DNA): TGTGCCAGCAGCCCGGATCACTACGAGCAGTACTTC. The variable domain in full, with the rest retrieved from reference TRBV7-9 and TRBJ2-7, is DTGVSQNPRHKITKRGQNVTFRCDPISEHNRLYWYRQTLGQGPEFLTYFQNEAQLEKSRLLSDRFSAERPKGSFSTLEIQRTEQGDSAMYLCASSPDHYEQYFGPGTRLTVT.

J is TRBJ1-2 and V is TRBV6-1; 9 bases fit TRBD1. Germline V lookup: CDR1 MNHNS, CDR2 SASEGT. J lost 4 bases, V lost 1 base, and 4 bases had no gene match. CDR3 size: 15 residues. The CDR3 spells CASSEGDRDFYGYTF. CDR3 bases: TGTGCCAGCAGTGAAGGGGACAGGGACTTCTATGGCTACACCTTC.

The gene calls are TRBV7-2 and TRBJ2-7, with 8 bases matching TRBD2. The germline V gene has CDR1 SGHTA and CDR2 FQGNSA. The CDR3 is 15 residues long. The V and J ends lost 5 bases and 4 bases, in that order; junction bases with no gene match: 10. The CDR3 region has the DNA TGTGCCAGCAGCCCGATCGGGGGGGCGAAATACGAGCAGTACTTC. As protein: CASSPIGGAKYEQYF. Full variable domain (remainder filled in from reference TRBV7-2 and TRBJ2-7): GAGVSQSPSNKVTEKGKDVELRCDPISGHTALYWYRQSLGQGLEFLIYFQGNSAPDKSGLPSDRFSAERTGGSVSTLTIQRTQQEDSAVYLCASSPIGGAKYEQYFGPGTRLTVT.